This entry lists 25 T cell receptor beta chains sequenced from one sample in a study of blood T cell repertoires in COVID-19. TCRdb's table, derived via immunoSEQ multiplex PCR, lists solely in-frame clones and lacks some. The sample carries about 98,000 clones, 75% to 85% recorded once. The sequencing sample was made of peripheral blood. The receptor source for this set is a man between 70 and 80 years old with acute or convalescent COVID-19.

The chain combines TRBV27 with TRBJ2-5; TRBD2 matches at 13 bases. Unmatched junction bases numbered 4, after V lost 7 bases and J lost 2 bases. The CDR3 consists of 15 residues. Germline V CDR1 and CDR2: MNHEY, SMNVEV (reference sequence). CDR3 nucleotides: TGTGCCAGCAAATGGACTAGCGGGGGACAAGAGACCCAGTACTTC. Encoded protein: CASKWTSGGQETQYF.

This clone was counted between two and nine times. The V and J genes are TRBV7-6 and TRBJ2-7; 12 bases agree with TRBD2. The V gene's germline CDR1 is SGHVS and CDR2 FNYEAQ. After removal of 0 bases from V and 4 bases from J, the junction contained 1 base not matched to a gene. The CDR3 loop spans 15 amino acids. For the CDR3, the DNA is TGTGCCAGCAGCTTAGCTCTAGCGGGGGGGTACGAGCAGTACTTC. Its translation: CASSLALAGGYEQYF.

A few counts support this clone. The sample holds other DNA sequences that translate to the same CDR3. The chain has TRBV7-2 and TRBJ1-2; D not certain. The germline gives CDR1 SGHTA, CDR2 FQGNSA. The CDR3 loop spans 13 amino acids. Trimming cost V 2 bases and J 1 base, with 5 bases left between them. The CDR3 here is CASSLLLNYGYTF. The CDR3, as DNA: TGTGCCAGCAGCTTACTCCTTAACTATGGCTACACCTTC.

This clone appeared many times. The chain combines TRBV7-9 with TRBJ2-1, with 9 bases lining up with TRBD2. The CDR3 length is 15 residues. The V and J ends lost 1 base and 7 bases, in that order; junction bases with no gene match: 5. In germline, CDR1 is SEHNR, CDR2 FQNEAQ (reference sequence). CDR3 protein: CASSLEGGRVNEQFF. CDR3 DNA: TGTGCCAGCAGCTTAGAAGGCGGGAGGGTAAATGAGCAGTTCTTC.

This clone has just a few counts. This chain's CDR3 is CASSPRAGTGKETQYF. CDR3 sequence (DNA): TGTGCCAGCAGCCCCAGGGCCGGGACAGGAAAGGAGACCCAGTACTTC. J is TRBJ2-5 and V is TRBV7-2; the match to TRBD1 covers 8 bases. This CDR3 is built from 16 residues. CDR1 and CDR2 (germline): SGHTA, FQGNSA. After removal of 5 bases from V and 5 bases from J, the junction contained 13 bases not matched to a gene.

This chain links TRBV19 with TRBJ2-7; TRBD2 is a possible D gene (6 bases). This CDR3 is built from 15 residues. V gave up 1 base and J gave up 0 bases, with 10 bases separating them. CDR1 is LNHDA and CDR2 is SQIVND in the germline V gene (reference sequence). DNA of the CDR3: TGTGCCAGTAGTATAGGCGGGGACGCCTCCTACGAGCAGTACTTC. This gives the protein CASSIGGDASYEQYF.

The gene calls are TRBV10-3 and TRBJ1-2; D perhaps matches TRBD1 (5 bases). This CDR3 is built from 12 residues. Per the germline V gene, CDR1 is ENHRY and CDR2 is SYGVKD. V was pared by 4 bases and J by 8 bases, with 11 bases between. CDR3 sequence (DNA): TGTGCCATCAGTGGGGGCCTTGAGGGCTACACCTTC. Its translation: CAISGGLEGYTF.

This sequence joins TRBV5-1 and TRBJ2-1, with a weak D call TRBD2 (6 bases). The CDR3 is 14 amino acids. Germline loops: CDR1 SGHRS, CDR2 YFSETQ. Trimming shortened V by 0 bases and J by 9 bases, and 13 bases separated the two germline ends. The CDR3 DNA sequence: TGCGCCAGCAGCTTGGGGCAGGGAGGTAGTGAGCAGTTCTTC. Its protein product is CASSLGQGGSEQFF.

V usage is TRBV4-2 and J usage is TRBJ1-6; D is possibly TRBD1 (5 bases). The CDR3 contains 16 residues. Trimming removed 3 bases from V and 6 bases from J, with 15 bases in between. Germline V CDR1 and CDR2: LGHNA, YNFKEQ. Here the CDR3 reads CASSHGIDRGNSPLHF. Written as DNA, the CDR3 is TGTGCCAGCAGCCATGGTATCGACAGAGGTAATTCACCCCTCCACTTT.

V gene TRBV28 combines with J gene TRBJ2-6; the match to TRBD1 covers 10 bases. V lost 3 bases to trimming and J lost 4 bases; unmatched junction nucleotides: 9. This CDR3 spans 18 amino acids. Germline-derived CDR1 and CDR2 are MDHEN and SYDVKM. CDR3 sequence reads: CASSLTGGVFAGANVLTF. For the CDR3, the DNA is TGTGCCAGCAGTTTGACAGGGGGCGTATTTGCGGGGGCCAACGTCCTGACTTTC. The full variable domain, in which reference TRBV28 and TRBJ2-6 provide the parts outside the CDR3, is DVKVTQSSRYLVKRTGEKVFLECVQDMDHENMFWYRQDPGLGLRLIYFSYDVKMKEKGDIPEGYSVSREKKERFSLILESASTNQTSMYLCASSLTGGVFAGANVLTFGAGSRLTVL.

The chain links TRBV27 to TRBJ1-4; a possible D gene is TRBD1 (6 bases). V gave up 2 bases and J gave up 11 bases, with 21 bases separating them. The CDR3 runs to 16 residues. Germline V gene data show CDR1 as MNHEY and CDR2 as SMNVEV (reference sequence). The CDR3 region is CASSLQAPTGLGKLFF. Written as DNA, the CDR3 is TGTGCCAGCAGTTTACAGGCTCCAACAGGGCTGGGGAAACTGTTTTTT.

CDR3 sequence reads: CASSPTFYSNQPQHF. CDR3 bases: TGCGCCAGCAGCCCGACATTCTATAGCAATCAGCCCCAGCATTTT. The chain combines TRBV4-3 with TRBJ1-5; D unresolved. V lost 4 bases to trimming and J lost 0 bases, with 10 bases between them. This CDR3 contains 15 residues. The V gene's germline CDR1 is LGHNA and CDR2 YSLEER.

The genes are TRBV18 and TRBJ2-7; TRBD2 matches 12 bases. V gave up 6 bases and J gave up 0 bases; unmatched junction bases: 12. The CDR3 contains 18 residues. Germline-derived CDR1 and CDR2 are KGHSH and LQKENI. As DNA, the CDR3 is TGTGCCAGCTCTTCGACTAGCGGGAGTGGAAGGAGCTCCTACGAGCAGTACTTC. Translating it yields CASSSTSGSGRSSYEQYF.

In this sample, this clone turned up a few times. The V and J genes are TRBV30 and TRBJ2-5; maybe TRBD1 (7 bases). The CDR3 runs 15 residues. The germline V and J ends were trimmed by 1 base and 5 bases, with 17 bases remaining between them. Germline CDR1 and CDR2: GTSNPN and SVGIG (reference sequence). CDR3 in amino acids: CAWSETPGGWETQYF. For the CDR3, the DNA is TGTGCCTGGAGTGAAACCCCAGGGGGGTGGGAGACCCAGTACTTC.

V and J are TRBV19 and TRBJ2-5; TRBD1 matches at 8 bases. V dropped 10 bases and J dropped 4; count of bases not matched to a gene: 11. Germline assignment: CDR1 LNHDA and CDR2 SQIVND (reference sequence). CDR3 length: 14 amino acids. CDR3: CATSKGQAIETQYF. CDR3 bases: TGTGCCACCTCGAAGGGACAGGCGATAGAGACCCAGTACTTC.

The rearrangement uses TRBV6-5 and TRBJ2-5; TRBD1 might be the D (6 bases). V lost 4 bases and J 0 bases, leaving 12 bases between the germline ends. The CDR3 is 15 amino acids. Looked up from germline, CDR1 is MNHEY and CDR2 is SVGAGI. The CDR3: CASSFAWDNQETQYF. CDR3 bases: TGTGCCAGCAGTTTTGCCTGGGACAACCAAGAGACCCAGTACTTC.

CDR3 DNA: TGTGCCAGCAGCCCAGGGCAGTCTGGGGCCAACGTCCTGACTTTC. Translation gives CASSPGQSGANVLTF. This chain connects TRBV11-3 to TRBJ2-6; tentative D call: TRBD1 (5 bases). The CDR3 has 15 residues. Trimming removed 5 bases from V and 1 base from J, with 9 bases in between. Germline CDR1 SGHNT, CDR2 YENEEA.

This clone was recorded a few times. The chain is built from TRBV7-2 and TRBJ2-7; D might be TRBD2 (5 bases). The germline V gene has CDR1 SGHTA and CDR2 FQGNSA. The CDR3 totals 18 residues. V lost 6 bases and J lost 7, with 31 bases in between. The CDR3 DNA reads as TGTGCCAGCAGACGACCCGGCCCTCCGACTAACTACCTAGAGGAGCAGTACTTC. This gives the protein CASRRPGPPTNYLEEQYF.

The rearrangement links TRBV19 to TRBJ1-1, with a possible D match to TRBD1 (5 bases). Trimming took 6 bases from V and 3 from J, leaving 17 bases between them. CDR1 and CDR2 from the germline V gene are LNHDA and SQIVND (reference sequence). The CDR3 extends over 15 amino acids. In DNA form, the CDR3 reads TGTGCCAGTAGGACCCTCAGAGCACAGGACACTGAAGCTTTCTTT. It is translated as CASRTLRAQDTEAFF.

The chain employs TRBV23-1 and TRBJ2-7; D perhaps matches TRBD1 (6 bases). TRBV23-1 is recorded as an ORF, its role being uncertain. Deletions cut 4 bases from V and 1 base from J, with 14 bases between. The CDR3 is 15 residues long. CDR3 residues: CASSLPGHLSYEQYF. The CDR3 coding sequence is TGCGCCAGCAGTCTGCCGGGACACCTATCCTACGAGCAGTACTTC.

V and J are TRBV11-3 and TRBJ1-1; perhaps TRBD1 as D (5 bases). Trimming shortened V by 8 bases and J by 1 base, and 11 bases separated the two germline ends. This CDR3 comprises 13 residues. Germline CDR1 reads SGHNT; CDR2 reads YENEEA. Here the CDR3 reads CASGRDSNTEAFF. The CDR3 DNA is TGTGCCAGCGGCAGGGACTCGAACACTGAAGCTTTCTTT.

The chain carries TRBV28 and TRBJ1-4; 7 bases match TRBD1. From germline, CDR1 is MDHEN and CDR2 SYDVKM. CDR3 length: 17 amino acids. The V gene end was trimmed by 5 bases and the J gene end by 3 bases; junction bases not matched to a gene: 12. CDR3 bases: TGTGCCAGCAGTCCCTACCCCACAGGGGTGGCTAATGAAAAACTGTTTTTT. It translates to CASSPYPTGVANEKLFF.

V and J are TRBV7-2 and TRBJ2-4; 8 positions agree with TRBD1. The V gene end was trimmed by 0 bases and the J gene end by 1 base; junction bases not matched to a gene: 5. The CDR3 is 17 residues long. Germline CDR1 reads SGHTA; CDR2 reads FQGNSA. CDR3 residues: CASSLARTGTAKNIQYF. In DNA form, the CDR3 reads TGTGCCAGCAGCTTAGCCCGGACAGGGACGGCCAAAAACATTCAGTACTTC.

This chain joins TRBV11-2 and TRBJ2-7, with TRBD2 matching 12 bases. Germline assignment: CDR1 SGHAT and CDR2 FQNNGV. The length of the CDR3 is 15 residues. V gave up 4 bases and J gave up 2 bases; unmatched junction bases: 3. The CDR3 reads CASSSLAGGPYEQYF. Here the CDR3 DNA reads TGTGCCAGCAGCTCCCTAGCGGGAGGGCCCTACGAGCAGTACTTC.

The genes are TRBV7-9 and TRBJ2-7, with TRBD1 matching 7 bases. The CDR3 consists of 12 residues. The germline gives CDR1 SEHNR, CDR2 FQNEAQ (reference sequence). Germline trimming cut 5 bases from V and 12 bases from J; bases unmatched to any gene: 10. CDR3 DNA sequence: TGTGCCAGCAGCCTGACAGGGTCGAGTACGTACTTC. This codes for CASSLTGSSTYF.